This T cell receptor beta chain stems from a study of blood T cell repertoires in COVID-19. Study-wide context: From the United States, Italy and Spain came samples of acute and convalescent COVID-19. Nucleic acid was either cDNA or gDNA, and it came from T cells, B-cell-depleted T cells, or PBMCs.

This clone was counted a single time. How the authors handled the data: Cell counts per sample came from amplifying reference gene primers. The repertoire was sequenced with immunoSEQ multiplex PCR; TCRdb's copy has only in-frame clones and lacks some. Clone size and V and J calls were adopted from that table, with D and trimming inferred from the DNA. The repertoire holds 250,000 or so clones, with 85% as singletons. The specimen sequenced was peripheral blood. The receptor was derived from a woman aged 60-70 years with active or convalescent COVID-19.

DNA for the CDR3: TGCGCCAGCAGCCAAGAGGGGGCTAGCGGGAACAATGAGCAGTTCTTC. It yields the protein CASSQEGASGNNEQFF. This chain links TRBV4-1 with TRBJ2-1; 9 bases map to TRBD2. With 0 bases clipped from V and 5 bases from J, the junction kept 5 bases outside the gene matches. The CDR3 extends over 16 amino acids. CDR1 and CDR2 (germline): MGHRA, YSYEKL.